Shown below are 20 T cell receptor beta chains from a single sample sequenced in a study of T cell responses to AZD1222 COVID-19 vaccine. Measured with immunoSEQ multiplex PCR; TCRdb has only the in-frame clones, and not every one. This sample has roughly 140,000 clones, with about 87% found just once. This sample comprised peripheral blood, obtained 28 days after the second AZD1222 dose. The receptors shown here come from an adult who received the AZD1222 COVID-19 vaccine.

In this sample, this clone turned up once. The V gene is TRBV4-1, the J gene TRBJ2-2; TRBD2 aligns across 12 bases. V gave up 0 bases and J gave up 6 bases; unmatched junction bases: 5. The CDR3 runs to 17 residues. Per germline, CDR1 MGHRA and CDR2 YSYEKL. CDR3 in amino acids: CASSQDALAGGPGELFF. The CDR3, as DNA: TGCGCCAGCAGCCAAGATGCACTAGCGGGAGGTCCCGGGGAGCTGTTTTTT.

The gene calls are TRBV2 and TRBJ1-1; 7 nucleotides match TRBD1. This CDR3 is 13 amino acids long. Looked up from germline, CDR1 is SNHLY and CDR2 is FYNNEI. Trimming cost V 2 bases and J 11 bases; bases outside gene matches: 8. Written as DNA, the CDR3 is TGTGCCAGCAGTGAAAGGTTGGGACAGTCGGCTTTCTTT. This translates into CASSERLGQSAFF.

V usage is TRBV18 and J usage is TRBJ1-2; D uncertain. CDR1 and CDR2 (germline): KGHSH, LQKENI. V lost 2 bases and J 7 bases, leaving 8 bases between the germline ends. The CDR3 is 12 residues long. This chain's CDR3 is CASSPGVGGYTF. CDR3 DNA sequence: TGTGCCAGCTCACCAGGGGTGGGTGGCTACACCTTC.

This chain uses TRBV28 with TRBJ1-5, with 8 bases matching TRBD1. CDR3 size: 16 residues. Germline CDR1 MDHEN, CDR2 SYDVKM. Trimming at V came to 4 bases and at J to 2 bases, leaving 7 bases not matched to a gene. CDR3: CASSSNRGDGNQPQHF. The CDR3, as DNA: TGTGCCAGCAGTTCTAACAGGGGGGATGGCAATCAGCCCCAGCATTTT. Full variable domain (rest looked up from reference TRBV28 and TRBJ1-5): DVKVTQSSRYLVKRTGEKVFLECVQDMDHENMFWYRQDPGLGLRLIYFSYDVKMKEKGDIPEGYSVSREKKERFSLILESASTNQTSMYLCASSSNRGDGNQPQHFGDGTRLSIL.

The V and J genes are TRBV5-8 and TRBJ2-1, with 7 bases that match TRBD2. V trimming: 1 base; J trimming: 6 bases; junction bases outside the gene matches: 7. The CDR3 spans 15 residues. CDR1 SGHTS and CDR2 YDEGEE come from the germline V gene. CDR3 in DNA: TGTGCCAGCAGCTTGTCATCGGCGGGAGTCAATGAGCAGTTCTTC. Amino acids: CASSLSSAGVNEQFF.

The chain carries TRBV7-9 and TRBJ1-1, with TRBD1 identical over 7 bases. Germline lookup yields CDR1 SEHNR and CDR2 FQNEAQ (reference sequence). Trimming took 9 bases from V and 3 from J; bases not matched to a gene: 10. The CDR3 totals 14 residues. CDR3 residues: CASRGQGFHTEAFF. CDR3 nucleotides: TGTGCCAGTAGGGGGCAGGGTTTCCACACTGAAGCTTTCTTT.

J is TRBJ1-4 and V is TRBV5-1; D is unresolved. Trimming took 4 bases from V and 4 from J, leaving 11 bases between them. The germline V gene encodes CDR1 SGHRS and CDR2 YFSETQ. This CDR3 has 14 residues. CDR3 sequence (DNA): TGCGCCAGCAGCCCCATAGGGCGTAATGAAAAACTGTTTTTT. Translation gives CASSPIGRNEKLFF.

The chain combines TRBV2 with TRBJ2-7, with 7 nucleotides matching TRBD1. CDR1 SNHLY and CDR2 FYNNEI come from the germline V gene. With V trimmed by 7 bases and J by 7 bases, 10 bases remained unmatched. The CDR3 sequence is 13 residues long. CDR3 sequence reads: CASIRDSFEEQYF. Written as DNA, the CDR3 is TGTGCCAGCATCCGGGACAGCTTCGAGGAGCAGTACTTC.

The chain combines TRBV5-1 with TRBJ2-7; 7 nucleotides align to TRBD1. The junction had 1 base not matched to a gene; V was cut back by 1 base and J by 3 bases. CDR1 and CDR2 from the germline V gene are SGHRS and YFSETQ. CDR3 length: 13 amino acids. CDR3 coding DNA: TGCGCCAGCAGCTTGAGACAGGGCTACGAGCAGTACTTC. This encodes CASSLRQGYEQYF.

The gene calls are TRBV10-3 and TRBJ1-5; D possibly corresponds to TRBD1 (5 bases). Trimming took 3 bases from V and 6 from J, leaving 15 bases between them. The germline gives CDR1 ENHRY, CDR2 SYGVKD. The CDR3 contains 15 residues. The CDR3 loop reads CAISESTGGGQPQHF. In nucleotides, the CDR3 is TGTGCCATCAGTGAAAGTACAGGAGGAGGTCAGCCCCAGCATTTT.

The V call is TRBV19, the J call TRBJ2-1; 8 nucleotides align to TRBD2. This CDR3 is built from 15 residues. V trimming: 3 bases; J trimming: 7 bases; junction bases outside the gene matches: 8. The germline V gene encodes CDR1 LNHDA and CDR2 SQIVND (reference sequence). The CDR3 reads CASSINGRAENEQFF. The CDR3 coding sequence is TGTGCCAGTAGTATTAACGGGAGGGCCGAAAATGAGCAGTTCTTC.

The gene calls are TRBV28 and TRBJ1-1, with D possibly TRBD1 on 5 matching bases. CDR1 is MDHEN and CDR2 is SYDVKM in the germline V gene. Deletions cut 6 bases from V and 3 bases from J, with 14 bases between. The CDR3 covers 14 residues. The CDR3 spells CASSRDRGDTEAFF. CDR3 coding DNA: TGTGCCAGCAGCCGAGATCGGGGGGACACTGAAGCTTTCTTT.

This sequence joins TRBV3-1 (or the pseudogene TRBV3-2) and TRBJ1-1; 7 bases agree with TRBD1. From germline, CDR1 is LGHDT and CDR2 YNNKEL (reference sequence). This CDR3 has 14 residues. Trimming cost V 4 bases and J 4 bases; bases outside gene matches: 6. DNA for the CDR3: TGTGCCAGCAGCCTCAGACAGGGAGGCACTGAAGCTTTCTTT. This codes for CASSLRQGGTEAFF.

The rearrangement uses TRBV7-2 and TRBJ2-3, with 7 bases lining up with TRBD1. The CDR3 consists of 17 residues. CDR1 and CDR2 (germline): SGHTA, FQGNSA. The V gene end was trimmed by 5 bases and the J gene end by 6 bases; junction bases not matched to a gene: 17. The DNA for the CDR3 is TGTGCCAGCAGCCGCCAGCCGTCAGGGGGAGTACGCGATACGCAGTATTTT. It specifies CASSRQPSGGVRDTQYF.

The chain carries TRBV28 and TRBJ1-4; 7 bases align to TRBD1. In germline, CDR1 is MDHEN, CDR2 SYDVKM. V shed 6 bases and J 5 bases; nucleotides not matched to a gene: 9. The CDR3 covers 15 residues. The CDR3 region has the DNA TGTGCCAGCAGACGGACAGGCGGCAAAAATGAAAAACTGTTTTTT. Translation gives CASRRTGGKNEKLFF.

This chain joins TRBV5-8 and TRBJ2-3; D is undetermined. This CDR3 is built from 14 residues. The ends were cut back, 0 bases at V and 7 bases at J, with 12 bases in the middle. Germline CDR1 is SGHTS and CDR2 is YDEGEE. The CDR3 bases are TGTGCCAGCAGCTTGGGAATAGCTCAGCATACGCAGTATTTT. This codes for CASSLGIAQHTQYF.

The gene calls are TRBV27 and TRBJ2-1; TRBD2 matches at 9 bases. The ends lost 6 bases at V and 6 bases at J; junction bases unmatched: 12. Germline lookup yields CDR1 MNHEY and CDR2 SMNVEV (reference sequence). The CDR3 has 16 residues. The CDR3 here is CASRRVAGEPRNEQFF. As DNA, the CDR3 is TGTGCCAGCAGGCGCGTAGCGGGAGAACCCCGCAATGAGCAGTTCTTC.

This clone was picked up a small number of times. V is TRBV15 and J is TRBJ1-4; 7 nucleotides align to TRBD1. The CDR3 runs 17 residues. Germline V gene lookup returns CDR1 LNHNV and CDR2 YYDKDF (reference sequence). Trimming at V came to 0 bases and at J to 10 bases, leaving 14 bases not matched to a gene. The CDR3 region is CATSRDNQGGTMRKLFF. CDR3 bases: TGTGCCACCAGCAGAGATAATCAGGGGGGTACTATGAGAAAACTGTTTTTT.

The chain employs TRBV2 and TRBJ2-5; D is unresolved. Trimming cost V 5 bases and J 5 bases, with 12 bases left between them. The CDR3 runs 13 residues. Germline V CDR1 and CDR2: SNHLY, FYNNEI. This CDR3 is CASSNPFGETQYF. The CDR3 bases are TGTGCCAGCAGTAACCCGTTTGGGGAGACCCAGTACTTC.

The gene calls are TRBV7-3 and TRBJ2-3; D gene ambiguous. The V end lost 4 bases, the J end lost 8 bases, and 10 bases lay between the germline ends. The CDR3 runs to 12 residues. Germline CDR1 and CDR2: SGHTA and FQGTGA. DNA for the CDR3: TGTGCCAGCAGCTCCAGTTCGGGTACGCAGTATTTT. Translating it yields CASSSSSGTQYF.